The sequence of this T cell receptor (beta chain) was determined in a study of Ad26.COV2.S vaccination and SARS-CoV-2 variants. Treatment in this sample: roughly 18 received Ad26.COV2.S at low or high dose, single or two shots; about 5 received placebo; per-sample allocation not given. Samples came from day 63 after the first vaccine or placebo injection. An Ad26 vector expressing Wuhan-strain SARS-CoV-2 spike served as the vaccine. TCRdb's copy holds only in-frame clones and misses some; the assay was immunoSEQ multiplex PCR. This sample has some 340,000 clones, with about 85% found just once. The V and J ends lost 5 bases and 4 bases, in that order; junction bases with no gene match: 8. There are 15 residues in the CDR3. Looked up from germline, CDR1 is SEHNR and CDR2 is FQNEAQ (reference sequence).

The sample in question was peripheral blood, obtained in a trial of Ad26.COV2.S vaccine versus placebo. The chain uses TRBV7-9 and TRBJ1-1; 9 bases align to TRBD1. This clonotype was sampled from a person aged 18-60 years who received the Ad26.COV2.S COVID-19 vaccine or a placebo. The CDR3 protein is CASSPGQGMGTEAFF. CDR3 in DNA: TGTGCCAGCAGCCCCGGACAGGGGATGGGCACTGAAGCTTTCTTT.